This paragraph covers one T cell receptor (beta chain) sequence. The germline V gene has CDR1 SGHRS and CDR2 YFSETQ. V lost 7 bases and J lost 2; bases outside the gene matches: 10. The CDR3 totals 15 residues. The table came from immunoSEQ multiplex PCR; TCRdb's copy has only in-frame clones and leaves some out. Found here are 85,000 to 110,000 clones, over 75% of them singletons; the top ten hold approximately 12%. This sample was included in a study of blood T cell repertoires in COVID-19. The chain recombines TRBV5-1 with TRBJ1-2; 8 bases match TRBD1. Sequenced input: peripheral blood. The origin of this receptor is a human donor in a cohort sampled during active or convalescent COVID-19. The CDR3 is CASDPGGATNYGYTF. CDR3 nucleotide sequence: TGCGCCAGCGACCCAGGGGGCGCGACGAACTATGGCTACACCTTC.